The rows below give T cell receptor beta chains drawn from one sample of a study of cytomegalovirus exposure and HLA in healthy donors. Sequencing used immunoSEQ multiplex PCR; TCRdb keeps in-frame clones, though not all of them. This sample has approximately 110,000 clones, with 75% to 85% found just once. The sample was PBMCs. The receptor source for this set is a man aged 18 to 30 in good health and CMV-seronegative. CDR3s include the opening cysteine and the closing phenylalanine or tryptophan. D genes are given only for firm matches. For some rows the clone size is stated as once, few or many, or as a class when expanded; others skip it.

d_gene,j_gene,abundance,v_gene,CDR3nt,CDR3aa
TRBD2,TRBJ2-7,-,TRBV5-1,TGCGCCAGCAGCTCAGACCGACGGCTAGCGGGCCGCTACGAGCAGTACTTC,CASSSDRRLAGRYEQYF
-,TRBJ1-5,-,TRBV18,TGTGCCAGCTCACCCTGGGACGTCATTAGCGGTCAGCCCCAGCATTTT,CASSPWDVISGQPQHF
TRBD1,TRBJ1-2,-,TRBV27,TGTGCCAGCAGCCCGACAGGGACCTATGGCTACACCTTC,CASSPTGTYGYTF
-,TRBJ1-5,-,TRBV7-2,TGTGCCAGCAGCCCCCCCGCGGGCAAGCCCCAGCATTTT,CASSPPAGKPQHF
TRBD2,TRBJ2-7,-,TRBV6-6,TGTGCCAGCAGGAGGTTTTCAGCGGGAGACCACTACGAGCAGTACTTC,CASRRFSAGDHYEQYF
-,TRBJ1-1,-,TRBV6-5,TGTGCCAGCAGTTCCCTCAGGGGTTACACTGAAGCTTTCTTT,CASSSLRGYTEAFF
-,TRBJ1-1,-,TRBV6-5,TGTGCCAGCAGTTCCTCGGCAGGGATTGCTTTCTTT,CASSSSAGIAFF
-,TRBJ2-7,-,TRBV4-3,TGCGCCAGCAGCCAAGAAGGAAGGGGCCTTACCTACGAGCAGTACTTC,CASSQEGRGLTYEQYF
TRBD1,TRBJ2-7,-,TRBV11-1,TGTGCCAGCAGCTTAGCGCGGACAGGGTATTCCGAGCAGTACTTC,CASSLARTGYSEQYF
TRBD2,TRBJ2-3,-,TRBV27,TGTGCCAGCAGGCCCGGACTAGCGGACACAGATACGCAGTATTTT,CASRPGLADTDTQYF
TRBD2,TRBJ2-4,-,TRBV5-4,TGTGCCAGCAGCCCGGGACTAGCGGGAGGGTTGGCCAAAAACATTCAGTACTTC,CASSPGLAGGLAKNIQYF
-,TRBJ2-7,-,TRBV12-5,TGTGCTAGTGGCGCGGGACTCCTAAAACTATACGAGCAGTACTTC,CASGAGLLKLYEQYF
-,TRBJ1-1,-,TRBV6-5,TGTGCCAGCAGTTACTCCATTTTACAGGGTGAAGCTTTCTTT,CASSYSILQGEAFF
-,TRBJ1-2,-,TRBV10-2,TGCGCCAGCAGTCAGGGGCAGTGGAACTATGGCTACACCTTC,CASSQGQWNYGYTF
-,TRBJ2-4,once,TRBV19,TGTGCCAGTAAGGAGGGACCCAAAAACATTCAGTACTTC,CASKEGPKNIQYF
TRBD2,TRBJ2-1,-,TRBV4-3,TGCGCCAGCAGCCAAGATTCTCGGGAGGATAATGAGCAGTTCTTC,CASSQDSREDNEQFF
-,TRBJ2-2,-,TRBV9,TGTGCCAGCAGCGTAGGGCTAGCGTTGAACACCGGGGAGCTGTTTTTT,CASSVGLALNTGELFF
-,TRBJ1-1,-,TRBV7-2,TGTGCCAGCAGCGAGCGCGGGATGAACACTGAAGCTTTCTTT,CASSERGMNTEAFF